This record covers a single TCR beta chain. Its antigen is unidentified. This record comes from a study of cytotoxic CD8 clonotypes in ibrutinib-treated CLL. Study-wide points: Sustained-remission and progressing patients had unequal sampling times.

Measured with immunoSEQ multiplex PCR; TCRdb has only the in-frame clones, and not every one. The profile shows 130,000 or so clones, about four fifths of them singletons. Libraries of TCR beta were made from about 2.2 micrograms of genomic DNA that came from cryopreserved PBMCs. This TCR was sampled from a human donor with chronic lymphocytic leukemia. The input for sequencing was PBMCs, taken after 12 months of ibrutinib treatment.

CDR3 loop: CSVEDGQLRANYGYTF. CDR3 in DNA: TGCAGCGTTGAAGATGGGCAGCTTAGAGCTAACTATGGCTACACCTTC. The chain uses TRBV29-1 and TRBJ1-2; D is uncertain. Germline CDR1 SQVTM, CDR2 ANQGSEA. Trimming pared 0 bases from V and 0 bases from J, leaving 14 bases between. The CDR3 runs 16 residues.